The clone carrying this T cell receptor (beta chain) came up a few times. CDR1 DFQATT and CDR2 SNEGSKA come from the germline V gene (reference sequence). The CDR3 runs 12 residues. The V end was cut by 1 base, the J end by 3 bases, with 6 bases between. This sample is part of a study of T-cell reconstitution after alpha-beta-depleted transplantation in children. Researchers prepared the TCRbeta library using unique molecular identifiers, the study reports. TCRdb analysed the PCR reads with MiXCR anew, one entry per CDR3 protein. Among 450,000 to 600,000 distinct CDR3 sequences listed, approximately 32% were seen once.

The V call is TRBV20-1, the J call TRBJ1-1; no clear D. The origin of this receptor is a human donor who donated a stem cell graft to a child with aplastic anemia. Sequencing used PBMCs from the stem cell graft donor, obtained from the stem cell graft. The CDR3 coding sequence is TGCAGTGCTAGAGTGGGTCACACTGAAGCTTTCTTT. Translation: CSARVGHTEAFF.